A single sample is the source of the 20 T cell receptor beta chains below, sequenced in a study of blood T cell repertoires in COVID-19. Sequenced by immunoSEQ multiplex PCR; TCRdb stores in-frame clones only, minus some. The sample lists about 400,000 clones; around 87% were seen once. The specimen was peripheral blood. The origin of the receptors is a human donor in a cohort sampled during active COVID-19.

This rearrangement joins TRBV5-6 to TRBJ1-2; no firm D call. Trimming removed 0 bases from V and 3 bases from J, with 6 bases in between. CDR3 length: 13 amino acids. Germline-derived CDR1 and CDR2 are SGHDT and YYEEEE. CDR3 sequence (DNA): TGTGCCAGCAGCTTGGTGCAGGACTATGGCTACACCTTC. Translated: CASSLVQDYGYTF.

The rearrangement links TRBV6-1 to TRBJ2-7; D might be TRBD1 (6 bases). The length of the CDR3 is 15 residues. The V end was cut by 3 bases, the J end by 3 bases, with 15 bases between. CDR1 is MNHNS and CDR2 is SASEGT in the germline V gene. CDR3 in amino acids: CASSESPDSGYEQYF. The CDR3 DNA is TGTGCCAGCAGTGAGAGTCCGGACAGCGGCTACGAGCAGTACTTC.

The rearrangement joins TRBV5-1 to TRBJ1-4, with a tentative D call TRBD1 (5 bases). The CDR3 is 15 amino acids. Germline V gene data show CDR1 as SGHRS and CDR2 as YFSETQ. The ends were cut back, 6 bases at V and 7 bases at J, with 19 bases in the middle. The CDR3 DNA is TGCGCCAGCACGGAGCAGGGCGGCCGTCTTGAAAAACTGTTTTTT. Protein: CASTEQGGRLEKLFF.

The sample holds a few counts of this clone. The chain uses TRBV5-1 and TRBJ2-2; D is perhaps TRBD2 (5 bases). From germline, CDR1 is SGHRS and CDR2 YFSETQ. CDR3 length equals 15 residues. V was trimmed by 3 bases and J by 5 bases, leaving 14 bases between them. The CDR3 loop is CASSSSGRETGELFF. CDR3 coding DNA: TGCGCCAGCAGCTCTTCGGGAAGAGAGACCGGGGAGCTGTTTTTT.

The J gene is TRBJ1-2, the V gene TRBV11-2; D is unclear. The CDR3 has 15 amino acids. Trimming took 5 bases from V and 4 from J, leaving 17 bases between them. CDR1 and CDR2 (germline): SGHAT, FQNNGV. The CDR3, as DNA: TGTGCCAGCAGCGCACGACCGGGGAGTCTCTATGGCTACACCTTC. It specifies CASSARPGSLYGYTF.

V gene TRBV5-1 combines with J gene TRBJ1-2, with 10 bases identical to TRBD1. Germline values: CDR1 SGHRS, CDR2 YFSETQ. The CDR3 is 17 amino acids. The V segment lost 0 bases and the J segment 6 bases; nucleotides outside the gene matches: 11. CDR3 protein: CASSLAVTGGARDGYTF. The CDR3 nucleotides are TGCGCCAGCAGCTTGGCGGTGACAGGGGGCGCCCGTGATGGCTACACCTTC.

This rearrangement joins TRBV12-3 or TRBV12-4 to TRBJ1-1; the D is unclear. V lost 3 bases and J 3 bases, leaving 8 bases between the germline ends. The CDR3 has 13 amino acids. The CDR3 spells CASSFQAHTEAFF. In nucleotides, the CDR3 is TGTGCCAGCAGTTTCCAGGCTCACACTGAAGCTTTCTTT.

This clone was seen a single time. The chain couples TRBV11-2 to TRBJ2-5, with D uncertain. Trimming stripped 3 bases from V and 1 base from J, with 3 bases between. The CDR3 extends over 12 amino acids. Germline CDR1 is SGHAT and CDR2 is FQNNGV. The CDR3 here is CASSFGQETQYF. The CDR3 DNA follows: TGTGCCAGCAGCTTCGGCCAAGAGACCCAGTACTTC.

The chain employs TRBV27 and TRBJ2-7; 9 nucleotides align to TRBD1. The V and J ends lost 2 bases and 2 bases, in that order; junction bases with no gene match: 4. Germline V CDR1 and CDR2: MNHEY, SMNVEV (reference sequence). CDR3 size: 15 residues. CDR3 protein: CASSLRTGGPYEQYF. The CDR3 DNA is TGTGCCAGCAGTTTAAGAACAGGGGGCCCCTACGAGCAGTACTTC.

J is TRBJ1-4 and V is TRBV28, with 10 bases matching TRBD1. The germline V gene has CDR1 MDHEN and CDR2 SYDVKM. With V trimmed by 6 bases and J by 6 bases, 4 bases remained unmatched. The CDR3 loop spans 14 amino acids. CDR3 sequence: CASSRQGADEKLFF. In nucleotides, the CDR3 is TGTGCCAGCAGCCGACAGGGGGCGGATGAAAAACTGTTTTTT.

V usage is TRBV29-1 and J usage is TRBJ1-1; 8 nucleotides align to TRBD1. J was trimmed by 3 bases and V by 7 bases; bases with no gene match: 7. The CDR3 runs 13 residues. Per germline, CDR1 SQVTM and CDR2 ANQGSEA. CDR3 nucleotides: TGCAGCGCTCAGACAGGGGCCGACACTGAAGCTTTCTTT. It is translated as CSAQTGADTEAFF.

This sequence joins TRBV19 and TRBJ1-1; TRBD1 matches 8 bases. This CDR3 has 15 amino acids. Unmatched junction bases numbered 10, after V lost 6 bases and J lost 4 bases. CDR1 LNHDA and CDR2 SQIVND come from the germline V gene (reference sequence). The CDR3 DNA reads as TGTGCCAGTAGGGGACAGGTCGAATCTGGCACTGAAGCTTTCTTT. Its protein is CASRGQVESGTEAFF.

V gene TRBV25-1 combines with J gene TRBJ1-5; no definite D call. Germline lookup yields CDR1 MGHDK and CDR2 SYGVNS. Trimming removed 3 bases at V and 4 bases at J, with 10 bases between. There are 14 residues in the CDR3. CDR3 DNA: TGTGCCAGCAGTGACGGCGGGGAGAATCAGCCCCAGCATTTT. This codes for CASSDGGENQPQHF.

In its sample, this clone was seen once. Distinct nucleotide sequences in the sample also encode this CDR3. V and J are TRBV27 and TRBJ2-7; 14 bases match TRBD2. This CDR3 spans 15 amino acids. Germline CDR1 and CDR2: MNHEY and SMNVEV (reference sequence). Trimming removed 5 bases from V and 4 bases from J; junction bases left unmatched: 4. The CDR3 region has the DNA TGTGCCAGCAGTCCAGGGACTAGCGGGAGATACGAGCAGTACTTC. This codes for CASSPGTSGRYEQYF.

V usage is TRBV27 and J usage is TRBJ2-2, with 9 bases fitting TRBD1. After removal of 4 bases from V and 4 bases from J, the junction contained 4 bases not matched to a gene. This CDR3 comprises 15 residues. The germline gives CDR1 MNHEY, CDR2 SMNVEV (reference sequence). CDR3 amino acids: CASSWGQGATGELFF. In DNA form, the CDR3 reads TGTGCCAGCAGTTGGGGACAGGGAGCCACCGGGGAGCTGTTTTTT.

The chain links TRBV27 to TRBJ2-2; 8 positions agree with TRBD1. Germline V gene data show CDR1 as MNHEY and CDR2 as SMNVEV (reference sequence). V lost 3 bases and J lost 4; bases outside the gene matches: 7. There are 16 residues in the CDR3. DNA of the CDR3: TGTGCCAGCAGTTTTCAGGGGGCTGAGGTCACCGGGGAGCTGTTTTTT. It translates to CASSFQGAEVTGELFF.

This chain connects TRBV5-1 to TRBJ2-7; weak D call: TRBD1 (6 bases). The V gene lost 5 bases and the J gene lost 13 bases, with 25 bases spanning the gap. The CDR3 length is 14 residues. Germline CDR1 SGHRS, CDR2 YFSETQ. The CDR3 sequence is CASRSDSTLGSVYF. The CDR3 DNA follows: TGCGCCAGCAGGTCGGACAGCACTCTGGGATCAGTTTACTTC.

The rearrangement links TRBV15 to TRBJ2-1, with 7 bases identical to TRBD2. The CDR3 has 15 amino acids. V gave up 5 bases and J gave up 7 bases; unmatched junction bases: 11. Germline CDR1 is LNHNV and CDR2 is YYDKDF (reference sequence). CDR3 bases: TGTGCCACCAGCCGCGAGCGGGGTAGAGGAAATGAGCAGTTCTTC. Its protein is CATSRERGRGNEQFF.

V gene TRBV12-3 or TRBV12-4 combines with J gene TRBJ1-2, with D possibly being TRBD1 (6 bases). This CDR3 has 13 residues. The V end was cut by 6 bases, the J end by 3 bases, with 11 bases between. Here the CDR3 reads CASRDSGDYGYTF. In DNA, the CDR3 is TGTGCCAGCAGGGACAGCGGTGACTATGGCTACACCTTC.

The J gene is TRBJ2-7, the V gene TRBV27, with TRBD2 identical over 7 bases. V shed 4 bases, J shed 4 bases, and the junction held 7 bases outside the gene matches. This CDR3 is 14 amino acids long. Per germline, CDR1 MNHEY and CDR2 SMNVEV (reference sequence). CDR3 sequence reads: CASSWSGMGYEQYF. The CDR3, as DNA: TGTGCCAGCAGTTGGAGCGGGATGGGATACGAGCAGTACTTC.